This TCR beta chain was sequenced for a study of shared clonotypes between healthy human individuals. Here immunoSEQ multiplex PCR was the method, and the copy in TCRdb shows in-frame clones only, minus some. The sample consists of 2.5 million or so clones, around 90% of them appearing once. Deletions cut 2 bases from V and 2 bases from J, with 7 bases between. CDR3 size: 13 residues. CDR1 and CDR2 (germline): KGHSH, LQKENI. The sequence was collected from a man in his late teens or twenties in good health. Sequencing used naive CD4+ T cells sorted from blood. Regarding subset: CD45RA+ positively selected. The V and J genes are TRBV18 and TRBJ2-7; D ambiguous. The CDR3 bases are TGTGCCAGCTCACCAGGATGGGCCTACGAGCAGTACTTC. Protein product: CASSPGWAYEQYF.